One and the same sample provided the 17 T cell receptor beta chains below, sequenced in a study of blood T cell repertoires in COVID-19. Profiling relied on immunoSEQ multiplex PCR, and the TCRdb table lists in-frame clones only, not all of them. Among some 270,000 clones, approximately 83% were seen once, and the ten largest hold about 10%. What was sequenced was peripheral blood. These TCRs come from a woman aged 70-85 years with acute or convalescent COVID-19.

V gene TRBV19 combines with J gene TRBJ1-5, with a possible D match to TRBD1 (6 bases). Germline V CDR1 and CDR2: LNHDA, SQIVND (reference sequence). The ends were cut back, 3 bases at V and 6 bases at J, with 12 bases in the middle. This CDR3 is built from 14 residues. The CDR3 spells CASSIPDSLQPQHF. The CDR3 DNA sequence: TGTGCCAGTAGTATCCCGGACAGCCTTCAGCCCCAGCATTTT.

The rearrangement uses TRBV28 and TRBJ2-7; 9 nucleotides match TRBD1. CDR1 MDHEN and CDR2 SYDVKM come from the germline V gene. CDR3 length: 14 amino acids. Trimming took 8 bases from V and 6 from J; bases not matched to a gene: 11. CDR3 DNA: TGTGCCAGCGCATTCAGGGACAGGGTCTCCGAGCAGTACTTC. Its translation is CASAFRDRVSEQYF.

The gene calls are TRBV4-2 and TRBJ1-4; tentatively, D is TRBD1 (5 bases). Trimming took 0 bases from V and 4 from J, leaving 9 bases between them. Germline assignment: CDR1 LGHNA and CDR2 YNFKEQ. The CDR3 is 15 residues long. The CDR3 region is CASSQEPGLNEKLFF. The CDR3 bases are TGTGCCAGCAGCCAAGAGCCAGGGCTTAATGAAAAACTGTTTTTT.

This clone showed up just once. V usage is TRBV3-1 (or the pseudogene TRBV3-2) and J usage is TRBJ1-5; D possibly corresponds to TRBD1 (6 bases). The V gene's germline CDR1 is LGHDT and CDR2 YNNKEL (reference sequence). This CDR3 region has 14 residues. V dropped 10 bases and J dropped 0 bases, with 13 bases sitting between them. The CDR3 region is CATSRGNSNQPQHF. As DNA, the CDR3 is TGTGCCACCTCGAGGGGGAATAGCAATCAGCCCCAGCATTTT.

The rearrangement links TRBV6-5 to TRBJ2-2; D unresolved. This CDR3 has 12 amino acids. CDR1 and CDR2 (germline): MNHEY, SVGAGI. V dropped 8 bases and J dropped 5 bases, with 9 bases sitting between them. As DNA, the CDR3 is TGTGCCAGCTCTACGGTAACCGGGGAGCTGTTTTTT. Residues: CASSTVTGELFF.

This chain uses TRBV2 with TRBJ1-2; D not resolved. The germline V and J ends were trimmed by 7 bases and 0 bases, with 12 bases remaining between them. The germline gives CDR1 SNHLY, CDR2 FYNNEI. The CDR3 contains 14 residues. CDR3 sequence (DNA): TGTGCCAGCATCGTACAGAGAGCTAACTATGGCTACACCTTC. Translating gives CASIVQRANYGYTF.

The DNA of the CDR3 is TGTGCCAGCAGCCAACAGGGCTGGAATCAGCCCCAGCATTTT. Its protein is CASSQQGWNQPQHF. The chain joins TRBV14 to TRBJ1-5, with D possibly being TRBD1 (5 bases). The CDR3 spans 14 residues. The germline gives CDR1 SGHDN, CDR2 FVKESK. Trimming removed 2 bases at V and 4 bases at J, with 9 bases between.

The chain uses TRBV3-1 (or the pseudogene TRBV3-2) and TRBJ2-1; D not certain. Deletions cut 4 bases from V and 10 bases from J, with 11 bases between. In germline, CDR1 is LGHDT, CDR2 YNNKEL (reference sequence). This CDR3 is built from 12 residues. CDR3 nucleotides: TGTGCCAGCAGCCTCCTATCCCGCGAGCAGTTCTTC. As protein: CASSLLSREQFF.

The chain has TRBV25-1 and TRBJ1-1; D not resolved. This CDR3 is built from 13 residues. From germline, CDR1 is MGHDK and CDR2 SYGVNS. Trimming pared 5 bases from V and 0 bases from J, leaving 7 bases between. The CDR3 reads CASSSRMNTEAFF. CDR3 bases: TGTGCCAGCAGTTCTAGGATGAACACTGAAGCTTTCTTT.

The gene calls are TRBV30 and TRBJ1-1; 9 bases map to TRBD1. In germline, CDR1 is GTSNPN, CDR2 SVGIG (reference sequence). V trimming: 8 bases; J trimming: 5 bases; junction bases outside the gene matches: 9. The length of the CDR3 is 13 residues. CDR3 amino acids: CADTRQGVTEAFF. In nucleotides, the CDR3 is TGTGCCGACACCCGACAGGGGGTTACTGAAGCTTTCTTT.

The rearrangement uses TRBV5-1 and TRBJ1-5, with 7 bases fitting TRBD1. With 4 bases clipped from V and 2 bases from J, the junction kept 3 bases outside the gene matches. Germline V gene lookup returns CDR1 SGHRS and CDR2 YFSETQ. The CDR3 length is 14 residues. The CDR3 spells CASSPGQRNQPQHF. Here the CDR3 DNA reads TGCGCCAGCAGCCCGGGACAGCGCAATCAGCCCCAGCATTTT.

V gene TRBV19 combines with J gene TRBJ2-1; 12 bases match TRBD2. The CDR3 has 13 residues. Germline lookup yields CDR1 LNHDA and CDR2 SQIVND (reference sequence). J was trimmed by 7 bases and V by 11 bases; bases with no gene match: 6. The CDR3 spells CASTSGGLNEQFF. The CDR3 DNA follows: TGTGCCTCGACTAGCGGGGGCCTAAATGAGCAGTTCTTC. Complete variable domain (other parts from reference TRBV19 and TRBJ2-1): DGGITQSPKYLFRKEGQNVTLSCEQNLNHDAMYWYRQDPGQGLRLIYYSQIVNDFQKGDIAEGYSVSREKKESFPLTVTSAQKNPTAFYLCASTSGGLNEQFFGPGTRLTVL.

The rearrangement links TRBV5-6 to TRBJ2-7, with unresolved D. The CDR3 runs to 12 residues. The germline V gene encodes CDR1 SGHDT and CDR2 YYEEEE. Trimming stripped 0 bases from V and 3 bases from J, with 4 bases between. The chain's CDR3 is CASSLASYEQYF. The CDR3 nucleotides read TGTGCCAGCAGCTTGGCTAGCTACGAGCAGTACTTC. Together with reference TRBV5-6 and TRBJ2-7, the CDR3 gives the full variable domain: DAGVTQSPTHLIKTRGQQVTLRCSPKSGHDTVSWYQQALGQGPQFIFQYYEEEERQRGNFPDRFSGHQFPNYSSELNVNALLLGDSALYLCASSLASYEQYFGPGTRLTVT.

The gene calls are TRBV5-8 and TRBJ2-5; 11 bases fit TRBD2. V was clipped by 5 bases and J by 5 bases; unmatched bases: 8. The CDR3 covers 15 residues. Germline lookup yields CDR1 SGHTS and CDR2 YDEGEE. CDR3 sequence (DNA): TGTGCCAGCAGGCGACTAGCGGGGAATGTGGAGACCCAGTACTTC. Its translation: CASRRLAGNVETQYF.

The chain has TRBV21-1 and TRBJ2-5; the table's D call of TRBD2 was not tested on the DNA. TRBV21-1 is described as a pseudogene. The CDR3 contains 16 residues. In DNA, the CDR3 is TGTGCCAGCAGCGAACGGAATCGGGAAACCACCCTGACCCAGTACTTC. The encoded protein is CASSERNRETTLTQYF.

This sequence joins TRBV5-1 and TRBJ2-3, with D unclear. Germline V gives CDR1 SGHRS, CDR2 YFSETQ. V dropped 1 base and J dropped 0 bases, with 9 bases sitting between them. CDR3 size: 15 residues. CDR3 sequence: CASSLITVSTDTQYF. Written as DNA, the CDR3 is TGCGCCAGCAGCTTGATAACAGTTAGCACAGATACGCAGTATTTT.

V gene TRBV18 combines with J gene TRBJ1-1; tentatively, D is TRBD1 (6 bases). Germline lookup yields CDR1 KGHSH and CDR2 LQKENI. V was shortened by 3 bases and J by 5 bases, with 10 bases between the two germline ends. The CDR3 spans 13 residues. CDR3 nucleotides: TGTGCCAGCTCACCCAGGGGAGGGACTGAAGCTTTCTTT. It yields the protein CASSPRGGTEAFF.